This is a list of T cell receptor beta chains from one sample in a study of T cell repertoires in cytomegalovirus infection. TCRdb used MiXCR to reprocess the reads, holding one entry per CDR3 protein. The data contain some 270,000 distinct CDR3 sequences, about 17% of them singletons. The sequenced material came from CD8+ T cells from PBMCs. The receptors here all came from a human donor in good health (CMV status not recorded). Some clones in this sample may be carry-over from other donors' samples. CDR3s include the opening cysteine and the closing phenylalanine or tryptophan. Each record gives: D gene, V gene, J gene, clone size, CDR3 protein, CDR3 DNA. A D gene is named only where the DNA matches it firmly. Some rows mark clone size as missing; the rest say once, few, many or name a class of expanded clone.

.,TRBV7-9,TRBJ2-7,.,CASSFTGRGGYEQYF,TGTGCCAGCAGCTTTACGGGCCGGGGTGGCTACGAGCAGTACTTC
TRBD2,TRBV28,TRBJ2-2,.,CASSLGAGGVGELFF,TGTGCCAGCAGTTTGGGAGCGGGGGGAGTCGGGGAGCTGTTTTTT
TRBD1,TRBV5-4,TRBJ1-1,.,CASSQTGGKTEAFF,TGTGCCAGCAGCCAGACAGGGGGTAAGACTGAAGCTTTCTTT
.,TRBV6-6,TRBJ1-6,.,CASRRGTPNSPLHF,TGTGCCAGTAGGCGGGGGACACCTAATTCACCCCTCCACTTT
.,TRBV25-1,TRBJ1-5,.,CASSEGGRASNQPQHF,TGTGCCAGCAGTGAAGGCGGGAGGGCAAGCAATCAGCCCCAGCATTTT
TRBD1,TRBV7-2,TRBJ2-7,many,CASSAGTGYSYEQYF,TGTGCCAGCAGCGCCGGGACAGGGTACTCCTACGAGCAGTACTTC
TRBD1,TRBV29-1,TRBJ2-3,few,CSGRTGLADTQYF,TGCAGCGGAAGGACAGGGCTAGCAGATACGCAGTATTTT
.,TRBV20-1,TRBJ1-5,.,CSATAGADSNQPQHF,TGCAGTGCTACAGCAGGAGCCGATAGCAATCAGCCCCAGCATTTT
.,TRBV3-1,TRBJ2-7,.,CASSPLAGTNLFKPYEQYF,TGTGCCAGCAGCCCCCTTGCAGGGACGAACCTCTTTAAACCCTACGAGCAGTACTTC
TRBD2,TRBV7-2,TRBJ2-3,many,CASTPEGSGGYDTQYF,TGTGCCAGCACCCCAGAGGGTAGCGGGGGGTATGATACGCAGTATTTT
.,TRBV7-2,TRBJ2-7,.,CASSRGPSYEQYF,TGTGCCAGCAGCCGCGGCCCCAGCTACGAGCAGTACTTC
.,TRBV28,TRBJ2-1,.,CASSLPQSSYNEQFF,TGTGCCAGCAGTTTACCACAGAGCTCCTACAATGAGCAGTTCTTC
.,TRBV4-1,TRBJ1-2,few,CASSQAEGDITNYGYTF,TGCGCCAGCAGCCAAGCGGAAGGGGACATTACTAACTATGGCTACACCTTC
.,TRBV28,TRBJ1-2,few,CASSFVGHYGYTF,TGTGCCAGCAGTTTTGTGGGTCACTATGGCTACACCTTC
TRBD2,TRBV6-1,TRBJ2-3,.,CASKRTSGESTDTQYF,TGTGCCAGCAAAAGGACTAGCGGGGAGTCCACAGATACGCAGTATTTT
.,TRBV18,TRBJ2-6,.,CASSPLYRVRAGANVLTF,TGTGCCAGCTCACCACTTTACAGGGTACGGGCTGGGGCCAACGTCCTGACTTTC
TRBD1,TRBV4-1,TRBJ1-2,many,CASSQDGGQNYGYTF,TGCGCCAGCAGCCAAGACGGGGGACAGAACTATGGCTACACCTTC
.,TRBV28,TRBJ2-3,many,CASSLEALGGATDTQYF,TGTGCCAGCAGTTTGGAGGCCTTAGGAGGGGCCACAGATACGCAGTATTTT
.,TRBV5-1,TRBJ2-5,.,CASSEGRREETQYF,TGCGCCAGCAGCGAGGGACGGAGAGAAGAGACCCAGTACTTC
TRBD1,TRBV29-1,TRBJ1-2,.,CSGGDRGLGYGYTF,TGCAGCGGGGGAGACAGGGGGCTGGGCTATGGCTACACCTTC
.,TRBV12-3/TRBV12-4,TRBJ2-5,.,CATKGGHPDTETQYF,TGTGCCACCAAGGGGGGACATCCCGATACGGAGACCCAGTACTTC
TRBD1,TRBV5-5,TRBJ2-7,many,CASSSPETGNIYEQYF,TGTGCCAGCAGCTCGCCAGAGACAGGGAACATCTACGAGCAGTACTTC
.,TRBV7-2,TRBJ2-7,many,CASSFSDYYEQYF,TGTGCCAGCAGCTTCAGCGATTACTACGAGCAGTACTTC
TRBD1,TRBV7-8,TRBJ1-2,many,CASSLTGTGFNYGYTF,TGTGCCAGCAGCTTGACCGGGACAGGATTTAACTATGGCTACACCTTC
TRBD1,TRBV28,TRBJ1-1,many,CASSRARDRDRWTEAFF,TGTGCCAGCAGTCGCGCCCGGGACAGGGACAGATGGACTGAAGCTTTCTTT
.,TRBV29-1,TRBJ2-1,many,CSIHGNYDEQFF,TGCAGCATTCACGGGAACTACGATGAGCAGTTCTTC
TRBD2,TRBV12-3/TRBV12-4,TRBJ2-3,many,CAISWRESTDTQYF,TGTGCCATCTCGTGGCGGGAGTCCACAGATACGCAGTATTTT
.,TRBV10-3,TRBJ2-2,few,CAIMATGPPNTGELFF,TGTGCCATCATGGCGACAGGACCACCGAACACCGGGGAGCTGTTTTTT
.,TRBV27,TRBJ2-1,few,CASSLSAGIYNEQFF,TGTGCCAGCAGTTTATCTGCGGGGATCTACAATGAGCAGTTCTTC
TRBD1,TRBV27,TRBJ2-7,few,CASSYGPDRGQYF,TGTGCCAGCAGTTATGGCCCGGACAGGGGGCAGTACTTC
TRBD2,TRBV19,TRBJ2-1,.,CASSILAGVRGEQFF,TGTGCCAGTAGTATACTAGCGGGGGTCCGTGGTGAGCAGTTCTTC
.,TRBV7-2,TRBJ2-1,many,CASSLAPFGVGYNEQFF,TGTGCCAGCAGCTTAGCGCCTTTCGGGGTGGGGTACAATGAGCAGTTCTTC
TRBD1,TRBV9,TRBJ2-7,.,CASSVGGGEVYEQYF,TGTGCCAGCAGCGTAGGAGGGGGCGAGGTCTACGAGCAGTACTTC
TRBD1,TRBV11-2,TRBJ2-3,.,CASSRTDRGPVDTQYF,TGTGCCAGCAGTCGGACCGACAGGGGGCCGGTGGATACGCAGTATTTT
.,TRBV28,TRBJ2-2,.,CASSLLIAGDTGELFF,TGTGCCAGCAGTTTATTAATCGCAGGGGACACCGGGGAGCTGTTTTTT
.,TRBV6-5,TRBJ1-2,few,CASSYRRETNYGYTF,TGTGCCAGCAGTTACCGCAGGGAGACTAACTATGGCTACACCTTC
.,TRBV6-5,TRBJ2-7,few,CASSLLGDEKYF,TGTGCCAGCAGCTTACTGGGGGACGAGAAGTACTTC
.,TRBV19,TRBJ2-1,.,CASSFMAGYHNEQFF,TGTGCCAGTAGTTTTATGGCTGGGTACCACAATGAGCAGTTCTTC
.,TRBV20-1,TRBJ1-2,.,CSAFRQQANYGYTF,TGCAGTGCGTTCCGACAGCAAGCTAACTATGGCTACACCTTC
.,TRBV9,TRBJ1-2,few,CASSAESLDYGYTF,TGTGCCAGCAGCGCAGAAAGCCTAGACTATGGCTACACCTTC
.,TRBV20-1,TRBJ1-1,few,CSARDAEMNTEAFF,TGCAGTGCTAGAGATGCCGAAATGAACACTGAAGCTTTCTTT
.,TRBV6-2/TRBV6-3,TRBJ2-3,.,CASVGTFRVDTQYF,TGTGCCAGCGTGGGGACGTTCCGGGTGGATACGCAGTATTTT
.,TRBV20-1,TRBJ1-1,.,CSAKSSDRGLNTEAFF,TGCAGTGCTAAATCGTCTGACAGAGGCCTGAACACTGAAGCTTTCTTT
.,TRBV28,TRBJ2-6,few,CASSFEGGVGANVLTF,TGTGCCAGCAGTTTTGAGGGGGGAGTTGGGGCCAACGTCCTGACTTTC
TRBD1,TRBV7-9,TRBJ2-7,few,CASSLEDREEVYF,TGTGCCAGCAGCTTGGAGGACAGGGAAGAGGTGTACTTC